The 17 T cell receptor beta chains presented below share a single source sample, sequenced in a study of blood T cells in healthy people across ages. Next came a second PCR, run for about 7 to 12 cycles, which used a sample-barcoded 5' primer along with a J-beta primer mix. TCRdb itself ran the 5' RACE reads through MiXCR, one entry per CDR3 protein. The data contain about 1.7 million distinct CDR3 sequences, 28% of them singletons. The sample consisted of blood. Receptors were obtained from a woman in her 30s in good health.

With respect to this clonotype: A much larger clone is a single base away; this may be a read error. This chain links TRBV4-1 with TRBJ2-7, with a weak D call TRBD1 (5 bases). The CDR3 is 15 residues long. From germline, CDR1 is MGHRA and CDR2 YSYEKL. CDR3 sequence: CASSQGFDSSYGQYF. In DNA, the CDR3 is TGCGCCAGCAGCCAAGGATTCGACAGCTCCTACGGGCAGTACTTC.

The chain combines TRBV6-5 with TRBJ1-2; 9 bases match TRBD1. Germline assignment: CDR1 MNHEY and CDR2 SVGAGI. The CDR3 runs 16 residues. Trimming took 6 bases from V and 3 from J; bases not matched to a gene: 11. The CDR3 spells CASRGTGSPSYYGYTF. In DNA, the CDR3 is TGTGCCAGCAGGGGGACAGGGTCCCCCTCTTACTATGGCTACACCTTC.

This clonotype was detected a few times. This chain uses TRBV5-1 with TRBJ2-5; 7 nucleotides match TRBD2. Germline CDR1 and CDR2: SGHRS and YFSETQ. The CDR3 has 13 amino acids. With 4 bases clipped from V and 2 bases from J, the junction kept 2 bases outside the gene matches. Here the CDR3 reads CASSKGGQETQYF. The CDR3 DNA follows: TGCGCCAGCAGCAAGGGAGGGCAAGAGACCCAGTACTTC.

The sample holds one count of this clonotype. V and J are TRBV18 and TRBJ1-2; 7 bases are a match to TRBD1. V shed 2 bases and J 0 bases; nucleotides not matched to a gene: 6. This CDR3 comprises 16 residues. Germline V gene data show CDR1 as KGHSH and CDR2 as LQKENI. CDR3 DNA sequence: TGTGCCAGCTCACCAGCGGCAGGGGGACCTAACTATGGCTACACCTTC. Its translation: CASSPAAGGPNYGYTF.

The V and J genes are TRBV20-1 and TRBJ2-1; 12 positions match TRBD2. The V gene's germline CDR1 is DFQATT and CDR2 SNEGSKA (reference sequence). The CDR3 is 14 amino acids. V gave up 1 base and J gave up 8 bases; unmatched junction bases: 3. In nucleotides, the CDR3 is TGCAGTGCTAGAGTACTAGCGGGGGGTGATGAGCAGTTCTTC. This translates into CSARVLAGGDEQFF.

The sample holds a few counts of this clonotype. V usage is TRBV6-5 and J usage is TRBJ1-2, with D hard to call. Germline CDR1 is MNHEY and CDR2 is SVGAGI. The CDR3 runs 12 residues. Trimming removed 6 bases at V and 8 bases at J, with 13 bases between. CDR3 nucleotide sequence: TGTGCCAGCAGATGGACCGGGGAAGGCTACACCTTC. This encodes CASRWTGEGYTF.

This chain connects TRBV6-1 to TRBJ1-2, with 10 nucleotides matching TRBD1. Germline trimming cut 8 bases from V and 3 bases from J; bases unmatched to any gene: 12. This CDR3 has 16 residues. Germline CDR1 reads MNHNS; CDR2 reads SASEGT. CDR3 DNA: TGTGCCAGCCAACCGGGACAGGGGAGAGCTGACTATGGCTACACCTTC. This codes for CASQPGQGRADYGYTF.

A single count supports this clonotype. The junction and the germline gene differ at one end; a read error may be behind it. This chain connects TRBV12-3 or TRBV12-4 to TRBJ2-3; 12 positions match TRBD2. This CDR3 has 18 amino acids. The CDR3 DNA sequence: TGTGCCAGCAGTTTAGGACGGCTAGCGGGGGGGCTGCCAGATGCGCAGTATTTT. Protein: CASSLGRLAGGLPDAQYF.

The chain has TRBV3-1 and TRBJ2-3; 15 nucleotides line up with TRBD2. The germline V gene encodes CDR1 LGHDT and CDR2 YNNKEL (reference sequence). J gave up 4 bases and V 4 bases, and 9 bases lay outside the gene matches. This CDR3 is 18 amino acids long. The DNA for the CDR3 is TGTGCCAGCAGCCCCGGACTAGCGGGAGGGCCTTACGCAGATACGCAGTATTTT. Protein sequence: CASSPGLAGGPYADTQYF.

J is TRBJ1-2 and V is TRBV18, with no clear D. The V gene lost 2 bases and the J gene lost 3 bases, with 7 bases spanning the gap. The CDR3 is made up of 13 amino acids. Looked up from germline, CDR1 is KGHSH and CDR2 is LQKENI. CDR3 protein: CASSPAGYYGYTF. The CDR3 DNA reads as TGTGCCAGCTCACCAGCCGGGTACTATGGCTACACCTTC. The variable domain in full, completed from reference TRBV18 and TRBJ1-2, reads NAGVMQNPRHLVRRRGQEARLRCSPMKGHSHVYWYRQLPEEGLKFMVYLQKENIIDESGMPKERFSAEFPKEGPSILRIQQVVRGDSAAYFCASSPAGYYGYTFGSGTRLTVV.

V is TRBV5-1 and J is TRBJ2-7; D perhaps matches TRBD1 (6 bases). Germline assignment: CDR1 SGHRS and CDR2 YFSETQ. V was cut by 3 bases and J by 1 base, with 17 bases left in between. This CDR3 spans 16 amino acids. CDR3 region: CASSSFGVGGSYEQYF. Here the CDR3 DNA reads TGCGCCAGCAGCTCCTTTGGAGTAGGGGGTTCCTACGAGCAGTACTTC.

The V and J genes are TRBV29-1 and TRBJ2-1, with a tentative D call TRBD2 (6 bases). This CDR3 region has 16 residues. Germline V lookup: CDR1 SQVTM, CDR2 ANQGSEA. Trimming cost V 5 bases and J 0 bases, with 17 bases left between them. CDR3 nucleotides: TGCAGCGTTAGTAGCGGCGGAAAAGTCTCCTACAATGAGCAGTTCTTC. Amino acid sequence: CSVSSGGKVSYNEQFF.

The chain joins TRBV20-1 to TRBJ1-1; D ambiguous. Germline V lookup: CDR1 DFQATT, CDR2 SNEGSKA (reference sequence). This CDR3 is built from 10 residues. Deletions cut 5 bases from V and 7 bases from J, with 8 bases between. For the CDR3, the DNA is TGCAGTGCTGAGGGTAGTGAAGCTTTCTTT. Protein: CSAEGSEAFF.

The chain joins TRBV9 to TRBJ2-1; 7 bases agree with TRBD2. CDR1 is SGDLS, CDR2 YYNGEE, per germline. With 0 bases clipped from V and 2 bases from J, the junction kept 2 bases outside the gene matches. The CDR3 runs 15 residues. The CDR3 loop reads CASSVAGTTYNEQFF. CDR3 coding DNA: TGTGCCAGCAGCGTAGCTGGGACTACCTACAATGAGCAGTTCTTC.

The chain combines TRBV10-3 with TRBJ1-5; 9 nucleotides line up with TRBD1. The CDR3 contains 14 residues. The trim removed 6 bases at V and 7 bases at J, leaving 7 bases unmatched. Germline CDR1 reads ENHRY; CDR2 reads SYGVKD. The CDR3 here is CAIRKTGGGQPQHF. The CDR3 coding sequence is TGTGCCATCAGAAAGACAGGGGGAGGGCAGCCCCAGCATTTT.

The chain couples TRBV7-2 to TRBJ1-2; possibly TRBD1 for D (5 bases). The germline CDR1 and CDR2 sequences are SGHTA and FQGNSA. V lost 1 base and J lost 11, with 14 bases in between. The CDR3 is 13 amino acids. The CDR3 sequence: CASSLVSGQGYTF. In DNA, the CDR3 is TGTGCCAGCAGCTTAGTTTCAGGGCAAGGGTACACCTTC.

The V call is TRBV27, the J call TRBJ2-5; 13 nucleotides match TRBD2. The V gene's germline CDR1 is MNHEY and CDR2 SMNVEV (reference sequence). The CDR3 extends over 15 amino acids. Germline trimming cut 6 bases from V and 7 bases from J; bases unmatched to any gene: 8. The CDR3, as DNA: TGTGCCAGCAGCCTCACTAGCGGGGGGGCCGGGACCCAGTACTTC. As protein: CASSLTSGGAGTQYF.